The clone carrying this TCR beta chain was observed at least ten times. Its antigen remains unidentified. MiXCR, run by TCRdb on the reads, gives a single entry per CDR3 protein. The table shows around 300,000 distinct CDR3 sequences, with around 25% occurring only once. Germline V gene sequence: CDR1 SGHTA, CDR2 FQGNSA. The CDR3 contains 14 residues. Between the trimmed V and J ends, which lost 5 bases and 7 bases, there was a span of 16 bases. This sample was included in a study of T cell repertoires in cytomegalovirus infection. Study details: Well-studied HLA-B-restricted epitopes and recently identified HLA-C-restricted epitopes of CMV were both used in the study. Carrying CMV and the relevant HLA type showed in public TCR beta signatures.

Study outcomes and limitations: Frequencies of public TCR beta families were cumulated, and this identified carriers of CMV plus the relevant HLA. What dominated the ex vivo response were HLA-C-restricted CMV-specific TCR beta clonotypes.

The sequence came from a human donor in good health (CMV status not recorded). Some clones in this sample may be carry-over from other donors' samples. Sequences were derived from cultured PBMCs, sampled from culture after CMV antigen stimulation. The chain is built from TRBV7-2 and TRBJ2-3, with a weak D call TRBD2 (6 bases). The CDR3 loop reads CASSLQRGRNTQYF. The DNA of the CDR3 is TGTGCCAGCAGCCTCCAGCGTGGGAGGAATACGCAGTATTTT.